This T cell receptor (beta chain) was retrieved from a study of blood T cell repertoires in COVID-19. At the level of the study: Sites in the United States, Italy and Spain provided acute and convalescent COVID-19 samples. T cells, B-cell-depleted T cells, or PBMCs provided the cDNA or gDNA that served as material.

V shed 5 bases and J shed 2 bases, with 9 bases lying between them. CDR3 size: 13 residues. The germline CDR1 and CDR2 sequences are SEHNR and FQNEAQ (reference sequence). Libraries were prepared by immunoSEQ multiplex PCR; TCRdb keeps only in-frame clonotypes and omits some of them. This table holds some 100,000 clones, about nine tenths found once. Sequenced material: peripheral blood. The J gene is TRBJ1-2, the V gene TRBV7-9; no definite D call. The TCR originated in a man aged 70 or older with acute or convalescent COVID-19. The DNA for the CDR3 is TGTGCCAGCAGCCCCCGAGGGAACTATGGCTACACCTTC. Amino acid sequence: CASSPRGNYGYTF.